These 3 T cell receptor beta chains came from one sample sequenced in a study of blood T cell repertoires in COVID-19. Clones were read by immunoSEQ multiplex PCR, and TCRdb kept only the in-frame ones, dropping some. This sample has 210,000 or so clones, with about 82% found just once. Sequencing was performed on peripheral blood. These receptors were taken from a woman aged 80 or older with acute or convalescent COVID-19.

The chain links TRBV19 to TRBJ2-7; 7 positions agree with TRBD1. With V trimmed by 5 bases and J by 0 bases, 4 bases remained unmatched. The CDR3 is 14 residues long. Germline CDR1 LNHDA, CDR2 SQIVND (reference sequence). The CDR3 DNA is TGTGCCAGTAGTCCGGGACAGCTCTCCTACGAGCAGTACTTC. Translated, it gives CASSPGQLSYEQYF. Based on the CDR3 plus reference TRBV19 and TRBJ2-7, the full variable domain is DGGITQSPKYLFRKEGQNVTLSCEQNLNHDAMYWYRQDPGQGLRLIYYSQIVNDFQKGDIAEGYSVSREKKESFPLTVTSAQKNPTAFYLCASSPGQLSYEQYFGPGTRLTVT.

This clone was counted only a few times. This chain links TRBV20-1 with TRBJ2-2; no reliable D call. The CDR3 is made up of 14 amino acids. Trimming removed 3 bases from V and 2 bases from J, with 10 bases in between. Germline V gene lookup returns CDR1 DFQATT and CDR2 SNEGSKA (reference sequence). In DNA form, the CDR3 reads TGCAGTGCTAGTAGAGGCGTTAACACCGGGGAGCTGTTTTTT. Its translation: CSASRGVNTGELFF.

V usage is TRBV29-1 and J usage is TRBJ1-2; 11 bases are shared with TRBD1. The CDR3 is 13 amino acids. V gave up 7 bases and J gave up 7 bases; unmatched junction bases: 8. Germline lookup yields CDR1 SQVTM and CDR2 ANQGSEA. CDR3 sequence: CSADTGTGGGYTF. The CDR3 nucleotides read TGCAGCGCCGACACCGGGACAGGGGGTGGCTACACCTTC. The complete variable domain, with remaining parts taken from reference TRBV29-1 and TRBJ1-2, reads SAVISQKPSRDICQRGTSLTIQCQVDSQVTMMFWYRQQPGQSLTLIATANQGSEATYESGFVIDKFPISRPNLTFSTLTVSNMSPEDSSIYLCSADTGTGGGYTFGSGTRLTVV.